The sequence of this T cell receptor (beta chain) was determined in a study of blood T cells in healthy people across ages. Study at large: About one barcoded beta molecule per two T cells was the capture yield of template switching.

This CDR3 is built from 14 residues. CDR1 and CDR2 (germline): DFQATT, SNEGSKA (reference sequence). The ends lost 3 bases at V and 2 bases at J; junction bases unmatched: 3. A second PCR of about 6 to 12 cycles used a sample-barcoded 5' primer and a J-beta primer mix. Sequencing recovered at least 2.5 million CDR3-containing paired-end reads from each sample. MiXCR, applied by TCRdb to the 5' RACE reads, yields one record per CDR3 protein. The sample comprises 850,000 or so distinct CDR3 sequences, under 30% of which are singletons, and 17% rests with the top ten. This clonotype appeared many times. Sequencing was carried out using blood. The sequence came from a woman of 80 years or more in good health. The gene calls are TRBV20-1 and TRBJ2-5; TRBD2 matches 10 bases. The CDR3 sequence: CSASKAGGQETQYF. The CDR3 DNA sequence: TGCAGTGCTAGTAAAGCGGGGGGGCAAGAGACCCAGTACTTC.